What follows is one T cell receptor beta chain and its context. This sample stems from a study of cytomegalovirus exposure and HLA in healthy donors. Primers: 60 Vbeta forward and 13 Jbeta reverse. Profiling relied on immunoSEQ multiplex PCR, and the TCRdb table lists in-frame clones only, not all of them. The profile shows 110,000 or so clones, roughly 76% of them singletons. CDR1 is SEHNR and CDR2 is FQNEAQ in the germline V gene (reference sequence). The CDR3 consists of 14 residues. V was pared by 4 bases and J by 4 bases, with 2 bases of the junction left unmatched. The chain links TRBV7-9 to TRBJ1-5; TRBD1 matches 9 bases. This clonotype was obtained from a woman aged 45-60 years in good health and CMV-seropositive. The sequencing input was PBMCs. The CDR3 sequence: CASSWGQGNQPQHF. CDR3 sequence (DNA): TGTGCCAGCAGCTGGGGACAGGGAAATCAGCCCCAGCATTTT.